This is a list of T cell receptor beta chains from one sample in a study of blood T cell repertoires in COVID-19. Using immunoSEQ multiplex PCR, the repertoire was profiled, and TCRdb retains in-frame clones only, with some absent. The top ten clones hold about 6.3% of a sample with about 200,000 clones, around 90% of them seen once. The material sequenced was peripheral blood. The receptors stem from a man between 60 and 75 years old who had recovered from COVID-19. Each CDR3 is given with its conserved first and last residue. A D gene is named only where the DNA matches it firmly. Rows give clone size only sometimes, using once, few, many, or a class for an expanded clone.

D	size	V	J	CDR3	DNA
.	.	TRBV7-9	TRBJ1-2	CASSLTDYGYTF	TGTGCCAGCAGCTTGACAGACTATGGCTACACCTTC
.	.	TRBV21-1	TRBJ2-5	CASSKIGGGETQYF	TGTGCCAGCAGCAAAATCGGCGGAGGGGAGACCCAGTACTTC
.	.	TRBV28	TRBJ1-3	CASITGGASGNTIYF	TGTGCCAGCATCACGGGGGGCGCATCTGGAAACACCATATATTTT
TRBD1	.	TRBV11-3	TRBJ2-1	CASSSGTGGYNEQFF	TGTGCCAGCAGCTCCGGGACAGGGGGCTACAATGAGCAGTTCTTC
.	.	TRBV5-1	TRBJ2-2	CASSLGWGGTGELFF	TGCGCCAGCAGCTTGGGATGGGGCGGCACCGGGGAGCTGTTTTTT
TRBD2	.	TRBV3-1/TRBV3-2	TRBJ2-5	CASSRRTSGDQETQYF	TGTGCCAGCAGCCGGCGGACTAGCGGGGACCAAGAGACCCAGTACTTC
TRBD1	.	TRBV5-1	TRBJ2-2	CASLGQGTGELFF	TGCGCCAGCCTCGGACAGGGCACCGGGGAGCTGTTTTTT
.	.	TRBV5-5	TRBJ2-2	CASSSGGGAGTGELFF	TGTGCCAGCAGCTCCGGCGGGGGCGCGGGCACCGGGGAGCTGTTTTTT
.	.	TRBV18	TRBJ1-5	CASSPGTPSNQPQHF	TGTGCCAGCTCACCAGGGACACCTAGCAATCAGCCCCAGCATTTT
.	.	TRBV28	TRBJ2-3	CASSPAGTGTDTQYF	TGTGCCAGCAGCCCCGCGGGGACGGGCACAGATACGCAGTATTTT
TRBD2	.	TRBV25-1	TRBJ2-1	CASSEAGLAAYNEQFF	TGTGCCAGCAGTGAAGCGGGACTAGCTGCGTACAATGAGCAGTTCTTC
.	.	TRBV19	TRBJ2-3	CASSIKGVADTQYF	TGTGCCAGTAGTATCAAAGGGGTCGCAGATACGCAGTATTTT
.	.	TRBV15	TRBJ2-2	CATSTGVAGELFF	TGTGCCACCAGCACCGGGGTCGCCGGGGAGCTGTTTTTT
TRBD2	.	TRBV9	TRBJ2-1	CASSNRASGGNEQFF	TGTGCCAGTAGCAACCGAGCTAGCGGGGGAAATGAGCAGTTCTTC
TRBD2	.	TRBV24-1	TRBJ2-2	CATPPSGGDTGELFF	TGTGCCACCCCCCCGTCTGGGGGGGACACCGGGGAGCTGTTTTTT
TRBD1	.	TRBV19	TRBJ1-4	CASEDREDEKLFF	TGTGCCAGTGAAGACAGGGAAGATGAAAAACTGTTTTTT
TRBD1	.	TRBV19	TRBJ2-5	CASSKLKTGGETQYF	TGTGCCAGTAGTAAACTGAAGACAGGGGGAGAGACCCAGTACTTC
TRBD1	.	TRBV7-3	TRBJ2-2	CASSLGQGAIGELFF	TGTGCCAGCAGCTTGGGGCAGGGGGCGATCGGGGAGCTGTTTTTT
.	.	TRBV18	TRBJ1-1	CASSRPLGGYTEAFF	TGTGCCAGCTCACGCCCCTTGGGAGGGTACACTGAAGCTTTCTTT
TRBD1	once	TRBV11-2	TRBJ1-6	CASSLVRGLSYNSPLHF	TGTGCCAGCAGCTTAGTTAGGGGGCTGTCCTATAATTCACCCCTCCACTTT
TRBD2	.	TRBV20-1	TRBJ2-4	CSASLGGALGAKNIQYF	TGCAGTGCTAGTCTCGGGGGGGCTTTAGGGGCCAAAAACATTCAGTACTTC
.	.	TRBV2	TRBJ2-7	CASSADSLYEQYF	TGTGCCAGCAGTGCGGACAGTCTCTACGAGCAGTACTTC